This record looks at one T cell receptor beta chain sequence and its context. Each CDR3 protein is one row after TCRdb ran MiXCR on the 5' RACE reads. The sample has 300,000 to 350,000 distinct CDR3 sequences; around 10% are singletons. Looked up from germline, CDR1 is SGHRS and CDR2 is YFSETQ. This CDR3 is 18 amino acids long. Trimming pared 3 bases from V and 7 bases from J, leaving 28 bases between. The data originate from a study of T cells after yellow fever vaccination. V gene TRBV5-1 combines with J gene TRBJ1-1; TRBD1 might be the D (6 bases). The clonotype was recovered from a man between 18 and 35 years old who received the YFV17D yellow fever vaccine. Specimen: CD4+ T cells sorted from PBMCs, collected 45 days after the yellow fever booster vaccination. CDR3 nucleotide sequence: TGCGCCAGCAGCTATGAAACGACAGGCGCGCGAAGAACTCTTGAAGCTTTCTTT. It encodes CASSYETTGARRTLEAFF.